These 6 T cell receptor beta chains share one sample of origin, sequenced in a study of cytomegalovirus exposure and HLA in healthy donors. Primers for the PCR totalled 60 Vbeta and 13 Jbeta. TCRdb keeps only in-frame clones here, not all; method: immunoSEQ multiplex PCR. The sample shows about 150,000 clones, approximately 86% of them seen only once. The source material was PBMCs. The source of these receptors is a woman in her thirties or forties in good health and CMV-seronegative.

CDR3 sequence (DNA): TGTGCCAGCAGCCAACGGTGGGAGGGGTCCTACAATGAGCAGTTCTTC. It specifies CASSQRWEGSYNEQFF. The V gene is TRBV4-2, the J gene TRBJ2-1, with TRBD2 identical over 7 bases. Germline V gene lookup returns CDR1 LGHNA and CDR2 YNFKEQ. This CDR3 is built from 16 residues. V shed 2 bases, J shed 1 base, and the junction held 5 bases outside the gene matches.

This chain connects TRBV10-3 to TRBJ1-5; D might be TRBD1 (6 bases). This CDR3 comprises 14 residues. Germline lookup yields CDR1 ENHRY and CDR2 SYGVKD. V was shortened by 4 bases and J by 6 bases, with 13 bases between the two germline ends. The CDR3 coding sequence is TGTGCCATCAGTGGGACAGTCGCCGGTCAGCCCCAGCATTTT. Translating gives CAISGTVAGQPQHF.

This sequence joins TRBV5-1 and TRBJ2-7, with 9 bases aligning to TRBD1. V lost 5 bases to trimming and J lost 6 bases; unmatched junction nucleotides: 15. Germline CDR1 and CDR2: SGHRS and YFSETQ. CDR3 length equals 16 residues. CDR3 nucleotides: TGCGCCAGCAGACCCACCGCCGGGACAGGGACCGCCGAGCAGTACTTC. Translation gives CASRPTAGTGTAEQYF.

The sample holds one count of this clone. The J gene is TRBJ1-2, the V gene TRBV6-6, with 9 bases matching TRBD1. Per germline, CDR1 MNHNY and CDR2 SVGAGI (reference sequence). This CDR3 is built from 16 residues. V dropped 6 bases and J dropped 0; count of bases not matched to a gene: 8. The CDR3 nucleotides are TGTGCCAGCAGCCGCCGGGACAGGGCCACTAACTATGGCTACACCTTC. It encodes CASSRRDRATNYGYTF.

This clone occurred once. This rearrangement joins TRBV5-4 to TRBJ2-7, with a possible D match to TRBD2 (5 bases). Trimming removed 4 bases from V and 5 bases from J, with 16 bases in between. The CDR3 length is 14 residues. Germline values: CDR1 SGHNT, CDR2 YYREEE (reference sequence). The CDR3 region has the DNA TGTGCCAGCAGCGAAAGGGAGAGCCTAAACGAGCAGTACTTC. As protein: CASSERESLNEQYF.

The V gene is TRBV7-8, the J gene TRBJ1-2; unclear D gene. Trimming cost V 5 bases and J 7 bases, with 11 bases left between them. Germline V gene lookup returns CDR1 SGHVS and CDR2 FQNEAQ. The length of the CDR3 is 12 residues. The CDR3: CASSPLTGGYTF. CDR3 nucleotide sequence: TGTGCCAGCAGCCCGCTTACGGGTGGCTACACCTTC.